The 5 T cell receptor beta chains below all came from one sample that was sequenced in a study of human T cells and chemical hapten exposure. Stated time point: pre-sensitization, week 0. As to treatment: therapeutic diphenylcyclopropenone sensitization with weekly scalp DPC. Via MiXCR, TCRdb re-called the RACE reads, giving one row per CDR3 protein. The repertoire holds roughly 100,000 distinct CDR3 sequences, with roughly 10% as singletons. The source was whole blood, collected in connection with sensitization to the hapten diphenylcyclopropenone (DPC). These receptors originate from a woman aged 55-69 years with alopecia areata. Some clones in this sample may be carry-over from other donors' samples.

There are many counts of this clonotype. V and J are TRBV2 and TRBJ1-5; tentative D call: TRBD1 (5 bases). Trimming stripped 4 bases from V and 1 base from J, with 17 bases between. The length of the CDR3 is 17 residues. The germline V gene encodes CDR1 SNHLY and CDR2 FYNNEI. CDR3 nucleotide sequence: TGTGCCAGCAGTGTATCTTACGCAGGGACGAGCAATCAGCCCCAGCATTTT. This sequence encodes CASSVSYAGTSNQPQHF.

This clonotype has a count of ten or more. The V gene is TRBV6-1, the J gene TRBJ2-5; TRBD2 matches at 9 bases. Unmatched junction bases numbered 2, after V lost 4 bases and J lost 2 bases. CDR1 is MNHNS and CDR2 is SASEGT in the germline V gene. The CDR3 length is 14 residues. The CDR3 DNA sequence: TGTGCCAGCAGTGGGACTAGCGCGCAAGAGACCCAGTACTTC. Amino acid sequence: CASSGTSAQETQYF.

At least ten counts were recorded for this clonotype. The J gene is TRBJ2-7, the V gene TRBV19; D is perhaps TRBD2 (6 bases). The CDR3 covers 14 residues. In germline, CDR1 is LNHDA, CDR2 SQIVND (reference sequence). V was cut by 7 bases and J by 4 bases, with 17 bases left in between. The DNA of the CDR3 is TGTGCCAGTACGGAGGGCCCCGAGTTTTACGAGCAGTACTTC. Amino acids: CASTEGPEFYEQYF.

This clonotype was seen a handful of times. The chain uses TRBV20-1 and TRBJ2-2, with a tentative D call TRBD2 (6 bases). V was shortened by 3 bases and J by 3 bases, with 14 bases between the two germline ends. CDR3 size: 15 residues. From germline, CDR1 is DFQATT and CDR2 SNEGSKA (reference sequence). CDR3 loop: CSASSGVRDTGELFF. The CDR3 DNA reads as TGCAGTGCTAGTTCGGGAGTGCGGGACACCGGGGAGCTGTTTTTT.

This chain links TRBV5-1 with TRBJ2-5; D unclear. With 5 bases removed from V and 2 bases from J, the gap between germline ends came to 7 bases. The CDR3 is 12 amino acids. From germline, CDR1 is SGHRS and CDR2 YFSETQ. CDR3 amino acids: CASRGSQETQYF. The CDR3 coding sequence is TGCGCCAGCAGAGGTTCTCAAGAGACCCAGTACTTC.